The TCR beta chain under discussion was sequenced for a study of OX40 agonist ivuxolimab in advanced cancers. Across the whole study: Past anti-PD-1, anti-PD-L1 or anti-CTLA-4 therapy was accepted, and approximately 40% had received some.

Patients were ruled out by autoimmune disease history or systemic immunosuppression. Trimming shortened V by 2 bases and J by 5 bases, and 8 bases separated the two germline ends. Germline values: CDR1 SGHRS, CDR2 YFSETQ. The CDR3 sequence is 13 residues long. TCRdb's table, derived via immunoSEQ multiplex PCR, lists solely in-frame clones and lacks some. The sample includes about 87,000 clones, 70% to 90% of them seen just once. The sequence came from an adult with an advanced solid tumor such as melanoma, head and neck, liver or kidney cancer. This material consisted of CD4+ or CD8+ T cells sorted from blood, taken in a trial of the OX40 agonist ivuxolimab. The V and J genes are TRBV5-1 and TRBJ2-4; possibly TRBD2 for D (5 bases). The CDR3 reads CASSFSAQNIQYF. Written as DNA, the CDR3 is TGCGCCAGCAGCTTTAGCGCCCAAAACATTCAGTACTTC.